Listed here are 27 T cell receptor beta chains from one sample, sequenced in a study of shared clonotypes between healthy human individuals. Libraries were prepared by immunoSEQ multiplex PCR; TCRdb keeps only in-frame clonotypes and omits some of them. The sample holds some 1,100,000 clones; about four fifths are singletons and the top ten take around 0.47%. Sequencing was performed on memory CD4+ T cells from PBMCs. The subset is: CD45RA-negative fraction. These receptors all stem from a man between 18 and 35 years old in good health. Some clones in this sample may be carry-over from other donors' samples.

This chain links TRBV7-8 with TRBJ2-7; D not resolved. With 4 bases removed from V and 5 bases from J, the gap between germline ends came to 18 bases. Per germline, CDR1 SGHVS and CDR2 FQNEAQ. The CDR3 contains 15 residues. The CDR3 DNA reads as TGTGCCAGCAGCTCCCCATGGGCCCTCCCCAACGAGCAGTACTTC. Amino acids: CASSSPWALPNEQYF.

In this sample, this clone turned up a few times. V is TRBV2 and J is TRBJ2-3, with a weak D call TRBD2 (5 bases). The V and J ends lost 2 bases and 2 bases respectively, with 14 bases between them. The CDR3 is 16 amino acids. CDR1 is SNHLY and CDR2 is FYNNEI in the germline V gene. The CDR3 loop is CASSEPPAANTDTQYF. In DNA form, the CDR3 reads TGTGCCAGCAGTGAACCCCCAGCGGCCAACACAGATACGCAGTATTTT.

V gene TRBV29-1 combines with J gene TRBJ2-7; 14 positions match TRBD2. CDR3 length equals 20 residues. Germline CDR1 SQVTM, CDR2 ANQGSEA. The trim removed 6 bases at V and 5 bases at J, leaving 24 bases unmatched. CDR3: CSVKTFSSGTSGRTKNEQYF. CDR3 nucleotide sequence: TGCAGCGTCAAAACCTTCTCATCCGGGACTAGCGGGAGAACGAAGAACGAGCAGTACTTC.

On this clone itself: The junction shows a germline mismatch at one end, possibly a read error. V and J are TRBV4-1 and TRBJ2-7, with a possible D match to TRBD2 (5 bases). This CDR3 comprises 15 residues. Germline CDR1 reads MGHRA; CDR2 reads YSYEKL. The CDR3 protein is CASSQDVLATYDQYF. In DNA, the CDR3 is TGCGCCAGCAGCCAAGATGTCCTAGCCACCTACGATCAGTACTTC.

V and J are TRBV5-4 and TRBJ2-7; D tentatively reads TRBD1 or TRBD2 (5 bases each). Trimming removed 2 bases from V and 0 bases from J, with 12 bases in between. CDR1 is SGHNT and CDR2 is YYREEE in the germline V gene (reference sequence). The CDR3 contains 15 residues. This CDR3 reads CASSFPGRSSYEQYF. The CDR3 DNA reads TGTGCCAGCAGCTTTCCGGGGCGCAGCTCCTACGAGCAGTACTTC.

The V gene is TRBV7-8, the J gene TRBJ1-4; no definite D call. The CDR3 sequence is 16 residues long. The V end lost 1 base, the J end lost 3 bases, and 12 bases lay between the germline ends. Germline V CDR1 and CDR2: SGHVS, FQNEAQ. The CDR3 spells CASSLVRVGPNEKLFF. The CDR3 region has the DNA TGTGCCAGCAGCTTAGTCCGTGTAGGCCCTAATGAAAAACTGTTTTTT. Combining the CDR3 with reference TRBV7-8 and TRBJ1-4 gives the whole variable domain GAGVSQSPRYKVAKRGQDVALRCDPISGHVSLFWYQQALGQGPEFLTYFQNEAQLDKSGLPSDRFFAERPEGSVSTLKIQRTQQEDSAVYLCASSLVRVGPNEKLFFGSGTQLSVL.

The chain combines TRBV7-8 with TRBJ2-7; D is possibly TRBD1 or TRBD2 (6 bases each). With 1 base removed from V and 13 bases from J, the gap between germline ends came to 20 bases. The CDR3 contains 14 residues. CDR1 is SGHVS, CDR2 FQNEAQ, per germline. The CDR3 DNA follows: TGTGCCAGCAGCTTAGGGCGGGCGGGACAACTTGACTACTTC. This encodes CASSLGRAGQLDYF.

This clone was seen a few times. The CDR3 protein is CASSPSLGDTEAFF. CDR3 coding DNA: TGTGCCAGCTCACCATCCCTCGGGGACACTGAAGCTTTCTTT. The V gene is TRBV18, the J gene TRBJ1-1; no clear D gene. V was trimmed by 2 bases and J by 3 bases, leaving 10 bases between them. There are 14 residues in the CDR3. From germline, CDR1 is KGHSH and CDR2 LQKENI.

This clone was counted a single time. The chain recombines TRBV5-1 with TRBJ2-2, with unresolved D. The V end was cut by 2 bases, the J end by 0 bases, with 5 bases between. Germline CDR1 reads SGHRS; CDR2 reads YFSETQ. CDR3 length: 14 amino acids. DNA for the CDR3: TGCGCCAGCAGCTTCGCCTCGAACACCGGGGAGCTGTTTTTT. It encodes CASSFASNTGELFF.

As to this clone: A much bigger clone sits one base away, suggesting this may be a read error. In the same sample, other DNA sequences code for this CDR3. The J gene is TRBJ2-1, the V gene TRBV29-1; the D gene could be TRBD1 or TRBD2 (6 bases each). Trimming shortened V by 3 bases and J by 7 bases, and 13 bases separated the two germline ends. Germline values: CDR1 SQVTM, CDR2 ANQGSEA. The CDR3 runs to 13 residues. This CDR3 is CSVDEGGFNEQFF. DNA for the CDR3: TGCAGCGTTGATGAGGGGGGCTTTAATGAGCAGTTCTTC.

This chain connects TRBV15 to TRBJ2-1, with a tentative D call TRBD2 (7 bases). Per germline, CDR1 LNHNV and CDR2 YYDKDF (reference sequence). This CDR3 has 14 amino acids. Deletions cut 4 bases from V and 10 bases from J, with 17 bases between. The CDR3 DNA sequence: TGTGCCACCAGCACCCGAGGGGGGGCGGAGGAGCAGTTCTTC. Translated: CATSTRGGAEEQFF.

V is TRBV27 and J is TRBJ2-7, with TRBD1 identical over 7 bases. The CDR3 contains 16 residues. The ends lost 2 bases at V and 2 bases at J; junction bases unmatched: 9. Germline V gene sequence: CDR1 MNHEY, CDR2 SMNVEV (reference sequence). The CDR3 loop reads CASSLSWTGSTYEQYF. DNA of the CDR3: TGTGCCAGCAGTTTAAGCTGGACAGGAAGCACCTACGAGCAGTACTTC.

The V gene is TRBV28, the J gene TRBJ1-5; D not certain. This CDR3 has 13 residues. Germline V gives CDR1 MDHEN, CDR2 SYDVKM. V shed 6 bases and J shed 4 bases, with 10 bases lying between them. The CDR3 reads CASRVTSNQPQHF. The CDR3 DNA follows: TGTGCCAGCAGGGTGACTTCTAATCAGCCCCAGCATTTT.

This chain connects TRBV29-1 to TRBJ2-2; unclear D gene. Trimming shortened V by 4 bases and J by 6 bases, and 9 bases separated the two germline ends. Looked up from germline, CDR1 is SQVTM and CDR2 is ANQGSEA. This CDR3 is built from 12 residues. As DNA, the CDR3 is TGCAGCGTTGTCGCCAGGTCCGGGGAGCTGTTTTTT. Protein: CSVVARSGELFF.

This CDR3 reads CASSPRTNTQELFF. In DNA, the CDR3 is TGTGCCAGCAGCCCGCGGACAAACACTCAGGAGCTGTTTTTT. The J gene is TRBJ2-2, the V gene TRBV7-2; D is perhaps TRBD1 (5 bases). Trimming removed 5 bases from V and 10 bases from J, with 17 bases in between. The germline gives CDR1 SGHTA, CDR2 FQGNSA. The CDR3 sequence is 14 residues long.

The V gene is TRBV6-5, the J gene TRBJ2-3; a possible D gene is TRBD2 (5 bases). CDR1 is MNHEY, CDR2 SVGAGI, per germline. This CDR3 is 14 amino acids long. Trimming removed 5 bases from V and 2 bases from J, with 11 bases in between. CDR3 region: CASSLSDDTDTQYF. The CDR3 nucleotides read TGTGCCAGCAGTCTTAGCGACGACACAGATACGCAGTATTTT.

The V gene is TRBV7-2, the J gene TRBJ1-2; 9 positions match TRBD1. Germline loops: CDR1 SGHTA, CDR2 FQGNSA. CDR3 length: 15 amino acids. The junction had 5 bases not matched to a gene; V was cut back by 2 bases and J by 4 bases. CDR3 sequence (DNA): TGTGCCAGCAGCTTAAACGGGGACAGGGCCTATGGCTACACCTTC. Translation gives CASSLNGDRAYGYTF.

The V and J genes are TRBV9 and TRBJ2-7; 7 nucleotides agree with TRBD1. V gave up 4 bases and J gave up 3 bases; unmatched junction bases: 10. Germline CDR1 is SGDLS and CDR2 is YYNGEE. The CDR3 has 15 amino acids. This CDR3 is CASSKQGSFGYEQYF. The CDR3 region has the DNA TGTGCCAGCAGCAAACAGGGGTCCTTCGGCTACGAGCAGTACTTC.

The chain employs TRBV28 and TRBJ1-3; D not certain. V lost 3 bases and J 6 bases, leaving 3 bases between the germline ends. Germline V gene sequence: CDR1 MDHEN, CDR2 SYDVKM. This CDR3 is 11 amino acids long. CDR3 in DNA: TGTGCCAGCAGTTTGGAAAACACCATATATTTT. This codes for CASSLENTIYF.

V usage is TRBV5-1 and J usage is TRBJ1-2; tentative D call: TRBD1 (6 bases). The ends were cut back, 1 base at V and 7 bases at J, with 11 bases in the middle. This CDR3 is built from 13 residues. The germline V gene has CDR1 SGHRS and CDR2 YFSETQ. This CDR3 reads CASSLLQGGGYTF. The CDR3 coding sequence is TGCGCCAGCAGCTTGTTACAGGGCGGTGGCTACACCTTC. The full variable domain, with the rest looked up from reference TRBV5-1 and TRBJ1-2, is KAGVTQTPRYLIKTRGQQVTLSCSPISGHRSVSWYQQTPGQGLQFLFEYFSETQRNKGNFPGRFSGRQFSNSRSEMNVSTLELGDSALYLCASSLLQGGGYTFGSGTRLTVV.

This clone was recorded a few times. This chain links TRBV7-2 with TRBJ1-1, with D hard to call. Per the germline V gene, CDR1 is SGHTA and CDR2 is FQGNSA. This CDR3 has 13 residues. V dropped 2 bases and J dropped 5 bases, with 9 bases sitting between them. CDR3 DNA: TGTGCCAGCAGCTTAATCCGGGATACTGAAGCTTTCTTT. Protein sequence: CASSLIRDTEAFF.

This chain connects TRBV7-6 to TRBJ1-3; D is unresolved. Trimming shortened V by 5 bases and J by 4 bases, and 12 bases separated the two germline ends. CDR3 length: 14 residues. CDR1 and CDR2 from the germline V gene are SGHVS and FNYEAQ. CDR3 in DNA: TGTGCCAGCAGCCTATTTCCCGGGGGAAACACCATATATTTT. Encoded protein: CASSLFPGGNTIYF.

This chain uses TRBV19 with TRBJ2-7, with a possible D match to TRBD1 (6 bases). V lost 3 bases and J 5 bases, leaving 14 bases between the germline ends. The CDR3 has 14 amino acids. In germline, CDR1 is LNHDA, CDR2 SQIVND (reference sequence). In nucleotides, the CDR3 is TGTGCCAGTAGTATGGTCCAGGGGTTCCACGAGCAGTACTTC. As protein: CASSMVQGFHEQYF. The variable domain in full, completed from reference TRBV19 and TRBJ2-7, reads DGGITQSPKYLFRKEGQNVTLSCEQNLNHDAMYWYRQDPGQGLRLIYYSQIVNDFQKGDIAEGYSVSREKKESFPLTVTSAQKNPTAFYLCASSMVQGFHEQYFGPGTRLTVT.

This sequence joins TRBV7-2 and TRBJ2-7; 14 nucleotides line up with TRBD2. The CDR3 extends over 17 amino acids. V lost 3 bases to trimming and J lost 7 bases; unmatched junction nucleotides: 11. The germline V gene encodes CDR1 SGHTA and CDR2 FQGNSA. The CDR3: CASSLGTSGSYRQEQYF. The CDR3 nucleotides are TGTGCCAGCAGCTTGGGGACTAGCGGGAGCTACCGTCAGGAGCAGTACTTC.

The chain is built from TRBV2 and TRBJ2-2, with 11 bases fitting TRBD1. The CDR3 contains 15 residues. V was clipped by 7 bases and J by 2 bases; unmatched bases: 3. The germline V gene encodes CDR1 SNHLY and CDR2 FYNNEI. The CDR3, as DNA: TGTGCCAGCAACGGACAGGGGGCAAACACCGGGGAGCTGTTTTTT. Its protein is CASNGQGANTGELFF.

Worth noting for this clone: One base separates it from a far larger clone, so it is likely a read error. The genes are TRBV7-2 and TRBJ1-5, with D perhaps matching TRBD1 (5 bases). There are 14 residues in the CDR3. Germline V CDR1 and CDR2: SGHTA, FQGNSA. With 5 bases removed from V and 0 bases from J, the gap between germline ends came to 8 bases. The CDR3 loop is CASSDSNSNQPQHF. CDR3 sequence (DNA): TGTGCCAGCAGCGACAGCAATAGCAATCAGCCCCAGCATTTT.

The chain uses TRBV28 and TRBJ2-7; 9 nucleotides line up with TRBD1. Unmatched junction bases numbered 8, after V lost 1 base and J lost 1 base. Germline V gene data show CDR1 as MDHEN and CDR2 as SYDVKM. The CDR3 spans 17 residues. The CDR3 sequence is CASSLSPWTGVSYEQYF. The CDR3 nucleotides read TGTGCCAGCAGTTTATCGCCGTGGACAGGGGTGTCCTACGAGCAGTACTTC.